A selection of T cell receptor beta chains follows, all from one sample in a study of shared clonotypes between healthy human individuals. The protocol was immunoSEQ multiplex PCR, while the TCRdb copy is restricted to in-frame clones and leaves out a portion. Altogether roughly 1.4 million clones are present, around 98.5% being singletons, with the ten largest covering approximately 0.4%. Sequencing was done on a sample of naive CD4+ T cells sorted from blood. These receptors came from a man aged 30 to 39 in good health. Both conserved end residues are part of each CDR3. Each record gives: D gene, clone size, J gene, V gene, CDR3 DNA, CDR3 protein. The D gene is left open where the match is weak. Expanded clones get a size class; other rows say once, few or many, or leave the size out.

>-|once|TRBJ2-1|TRBV5-4
TGTGCCAGCAGCCAAGGGCGCCTCAACCACAATGAGCAGTTCTTC
CASSQGRLNHNEQFF
>-|-|TRBJ2-1|TRBV11-3
TGTGCCAGCAGCTTAGGGGGACAACCTTCCTACAATGAGCAGTTCTTC
CASSLGGQPSYNEQFF
>TRBD2|-|TRBJ2-7|TRBV10-3
TGTGCCATCAGTACGGGAGGATACGAGCAGTACTTC
CAISTGGYEQYF
>TRBD2|once|TRBJ2-1|TRBV28
TGTGCCAGCAGTTTAGCGGGAGTTAAACAGAATGAGCAGTTCTTC
CASSLAGVKQNEQFF
>TRBD1|-|TRBJ1-2|TRBV5-1
TGCGCCAGCAGCATACCCTTCAGGACAGGCCTTCTTGGCTACACCTTC
CASSIPFRTGLLGYTF
>TRBD1|-|TRBJ2-7|TRBV2
TGTGCCAGCAGTGATGAAGGAGGGGACAGGGCGGTGTCGATTACGGCCTACGAGCAGTACTTC
CASSDEGGDRAVSITAYEQYF
>TRBD1|once|TRBJ2-7|TRBV5-1
TGCGCCAGCAGCTTCGGACAGGGGGCGATGATTTATACCCACGAGCAGTACTTC
CASSFGQGAMIYTHEQYF
>TRBD2|-|TRBJ2-7|TRBV7-2
TGTGCCAGCAGCTTAGCTAGCGGGAGGGACGAGCAGTACTTC
CASSLASGRDEQYF
>-|-|TRBJ1-1|TRBV6-5
TGTGCCAGCAGTTACTCGAGATACACTGAAGCTTTCTTT
CASSYSRYTEAFF
>TRBD1|-|TRBJ1-2|TRBV9
TGTGCCAGCAGCCCAAGGACAGGCAACTATGGCTACACCTTC
CASSPRTGNYGYTF
>TRBD2|-|TRBJ2-1|TRBV29-1
TGCAGCGTTGAAGAAATTGTTGGGCTAGCGGGATTGAATGAGCAGTTCTTC
CSVEEIVGLAGLNEQFF
>TRBD2|-|TRBJ2-3|TRBV5-4
TGTGCCAGCAGCCCAAGACTAGCGGGAGACACAGATACGCAGTATTTT
CASSPRLAGDTDTQYF
>-|-|TRBJ1-1|TRBV5-1
TGCGCCAGCAGTCTCGTTGGATCGGACACTGAAGCTTTCTTT
CASSLVGSDTEAFF
>-|-|TRBJ2-1|TRBV7-8
TGTGCCAGCAGCCAAACAGGAAGCTCCTACAATGAGCAGTTCTTC
CASSQTGSSYNEQFF
>-|-|TRBJ2-5|TRBV5-4
TGTGCCAGCAGCTTGGGGGGGGTAGAAGAGACCCAGTACTTC
CASSLGGVEETQYF
>-|-|TRBJ2-7|TRBV14
TGTGCCAGCAGCCAAGATCGGGTCAGGGATTTCTACGAGCAGTACTTC
CASSQDRVRDFYEQYF
>TRBD1|-|TRBJ1-1|TRBV19
TGTGCCAGTAGTACGGACAGGGGCACTGAAGCTTTCTTT
CASSTDRGTEAFF
>-|-|TRBJ2-7|TRBV28
TGTGCCAGCAGTTATAGAACAACTGCCCGCGAGCAGTACTTC
CASSYRTTAREQYF
>TRBD2|-|TRBJ2-3|TRBV5-5
TGTGCCAGCAGCTTGCGAATCCTAGCGGAAACTAGCACAGATACGCAGTATTTT
CASSLRILAETSTDTQYF
>TRBD2|-|TRBJ2-1|TRBV5-4
TGTGCCAGCAGCTATCCGACTAGCGGGAGAAGTAATGAGCAGTTCTTC
CASSYPTSGRSNEQFF
>TRBD1|-|TRBJ2-3|TRBV28
TGTGCCAGCAGTATCCGACAGGGTACAGATACGCAGTATTTT
CASSIRQGTDTQYF
>-|-|TRBJ2-2|TRBV5-8
TGTGCCAGCAGCTTGAATGGCGGGGCGAACACCGGGGAGCTGTTTTTT
CASSLNGGANTGELFF
>TRBD1|-|TRBJ2-1|TRBV7-9
TGTGCCAGCAGAGGAAACAGGGGCATCTCCTACAATGAGCAGTTCTTC
CASRGNRGISYNEQFF
>-|-|TRBJ2-7|TRBV4-1
TGCGCCAGCAGCCGAAGGGGAAACTCCTACGAGCAGTACTTC
CASSRRGNSYEQYF
>-|-|TRBJ1-2|TRBV5-8
TGTGCCAGCAGCTTGGCCCCGGGTAGGAGCGGCTACACCTTC
CASSLAPGRSGYTF
>TRBD2|-|TRBJ2-3|TRBV10-3
TGTGCCATCAGTGAGTCACGGGGAGGGGCAGATACGCAGTATTTT
CAISESRGGADTQYF
>-|-|TRBJ1-1|TRBV19
TGTGCCAGTAGTAAGGGCACCACTGAAGCTTTCTTT
CASSKGTTEAFF
>TRBD1|-|TRBJ1-1|TRBV11-2
TGTGCCAGCCGCAGTATGAGGGGGCGCAACACTGAAGCTTTCTTT
CASRSMRGRNTEAFF
>-|-|TRBJ2-1|TRBV6-1
TGTGCCAGCAGCGCGCCCCCCCCATATGAGCAGTTCTTC
CASSAPPPYEQFF
>TRBD2|once|TRBJ2-7|TRBV14
TGTGCCAGCAGCCCTAGCGGGAGTAGCTACGAGCAGTACTTC
CASSPSGSSYEQYF
>-|-|TRBJ1-2|TRBV21-1
TGTGCCAGCAGCAAAGACTGGGCGCCCGGGGGAGGTGGCTACACCTTC
CASSKDWAPGGGGYTF
>TRBD2|-|TRBJ2-3|TRBV11-2
TGTGCCAGCAGCTTCACTAGCGGGAGTAGCACAGATACGCAGTATTTT
CASSFTSGSSTDTQYF
>-|-|TRBJ1-1|TRBV19
TGTGCCAGTAGTGCCGGAGTGGCGGGAATGGGTGAAGCTTTCTTT
CASSAGVAGMGEAFF
>TRBD2|-|TRBJ2-7|TRBV29-1
TGCAGCGTTGGGGTTGGTAGCGGGAGTTACGAGCAGTACTTC
CSVGVGSGSYEQYF
>-|-|TRBJ2-2|TRBV5-4
TGTGCCAGCAGCTTTAGCGGGGAGCTGTTTTTT
CASSFSGELFF
>-|-|TRBJ1-2|TRBV29-1
TGCAGCGTTGATGGAGGTCACTATGGCTACACCTTC
CSVDGGHYGYTF
>-|-|TRBJ2-3|TRBV29-1
TGCAGCGTTGACAGACCCGCTAGCACAGATACGCAGTATTTT
CSVDRPASTDTQYF